This T cell receptor beta chain appears in the sequencing data of a study of tumor-infiltrating lymphocytes in primary liver carcinoma. Study in general: Patients were both men and women, whose ages ran from 30 to 69 years. These were node-negative, non-metastatic T1-T3 tumors of roughly 4 to 10 cm. Whole-study results and caveats: Tumor region pairs outstripped tumor-adjacent and tumor-blood pairs in overlap.

J lost 8 bases, V lost 4 bases, and 15 bases had no gene match. This CDR3 comprises 15 residues. CDR1 SGHRS and CDR2 YFSETQ come from the germline V gene. cDNA specific to TCR beta was made from about 0.45 ug of total RNA, with a constant-region primer employed for priming. Library construction for TCR beta comprised three nested multiplex PCR rounds performed with slightly modified ARM-PCR. TRBV1-TRBV30 forward primers paired with a C-beta reverse primer drove the first two PCR rounds, ten to eleven cycles each. TCRdb used MiXCR to reprocess the multiplex PCR reads, holding one entry per CDR3 protein. The sample lists about 320,000 distinct CDR3 sequences; 50% to 70% were seen once. Germline DNA was extracted alongside blood RNA, which was obtained from unsorted whole blood. Collected before surgery were four milliliters of peripheral blood. On this clonotype itself: Its antigen is undetermined.

Sequencing input: peripheral blood. V usage is TRBV5-1 and J usage is TRBJ2-7, with 7 bases fitting TRBD2. The clonotype was recovered from a man aged 35-49 years with primary liver carcinoma and hepatitis B virus infection. The CDR3 sequence is CASSQGGPSELKQYF. The CDR3 coding sequence is TGCGCCAGCAGCCAGGGAGGGCCCTCGGAGTTGAAGCAGTACTTC.